These 25 T cell receptor beta chains were sequenced from one sample in a study of cytomegalovirus exposure and HLA in healthy donors. With 60 Vbeta and 13 Jbeta primers, the PCR was carried out. Sequencing was performed with immunoSEQ multiplex PCR; in TCRdb, only in-frame clones are kept and a portion is missing. The sample lists 110,000 to 150,000 clones; approximately 70% were seen once. The sequenced sample consisted of PBMCs. Source of these receptors: a woman in her sixties in good health and CMV-seropositive.

The chain is built from TRBV5-3 and TRBJ1-4; no firm D call. TRBV5-3 is designated an ORF whose function remains uncertain. The CDR3 has 14 residues. V dropped 3 bases and J dropped 0 bases, with 6 bases sitting between them. CDR3 sequence reads: CARSSTATNEKLFF. For the CDR3, the DNA is TGTGCCAGAAGCTCAACAGCAACTAATGAAAAACTGTTTTTT.

The V and J genes are TRBV29-1 and TRBJ1-1; tentatively, D is TRBD1 (6 bases). Germline loops: CDR1 SQVTM, CDR2 ANQGSEA. The CDR3 has 13 residues. The V and J ends lost 4 bases and 1 base respectively, with 10 bases between them. CDR3 sequence reads: CSVGLTGNTEAFF. In DNA form, the CDR3 reads TGCAGCGTTGGCCTGACAGGGAACACTGAAGCTTTCTTT.

V gene TRBV5-4 combines with J gene TRBJ2-4; tentative D call: TRBD1 (6 bases). Germline CDR1 reads SGHNT; CDR2 reads YYREEE (reference sequence). The CDR3 is made up of 15 amino acids. V gave up 2 bases and J gave up 4 bases, with 13 bases separating them. The CDR3: CASSFPQGSKNIQYF. Written as DNA, the CDR3 is TGTGCCAGCAGCTTCCCGCAGGGGAGTAAAAACATTCAGTACTTC.

The chain combines TRBV6-5 with TRBJ1-1, with D hard to call. The V end lost 5 bases, the J end lost 5 bases, and 9 bases lay between the germline ends. Per the germline V gene, CDR1 is MNHEY and CDR2 is SVGAGI. The CDR3 has 12 residues. The CDR3 bases are TGTGCCAGCAGTCCCCGGTGGACTGAAGCTTTCTTT. Amino acids: CASSPRWTEAFF.

The chain employs TRBV5-1 and TRBJ1-2; D possibly corresponds to TRBD1 (6 bases). CDR3 size: 13 residues. Looked up from germline, CDR1 is SGHRS and CDR2 is YFSETQ. V was cut by 2 bases and J by 4 bases, with 9 bases left in between. The CDR3: CASSFGQTYGYTF. Written as DNA, the CDR3 is TGCGCCAGCAGCTTTGGACAGACCTATGGCTACACCTTC.

The rearrangement links TRBV7-3 to TRBJ1-3, with 7 bases aligning to TRBD1. The germline V gene has CDR1 SGHTA and CDR2 FQGTGA. The V segment lost 5 bases and the J segment 0 bases; nucleotides outside the gene matches: 16. There are 19 residues in the CDR3. The CDR3 region has the DNA TGTGCCAGCAGCACCCCAAGGTGGACAGGCTGCCCCTCTGGAAACACCATATATTTT. This codes for CASSTPRWTGCPSGNTIYF.

J is TRBJ2-2 and V is TRBV9, with 7 bases matching TRBD1. Per germline, CDR1 SGDLS and CDR2 YYNGEE. The CDR3 runs to 16 residues. V was pared by 0 bases and J by 2 bases, with 4 bases of the junction left unmatched. CDR3 protein: CASSVGGQPNTGELFF. The CDR3 DNA reads TGTGCCAGCAGCGTAGGGGGACAGCCAAACACCGGGGAGCTGTTTTTT.

The V call is TRBV27, the J call TRBJ2-6; 7 bases match TRBD1. Germline values: CDR1 MNHEY, CDR2 SMNVEV (reference sequence). The V segment lost 2 bases and the J segment 0 bases; nucleotides outside the gene matches: 10. The CDR3 sequence is 19 residues long. The CDR3 coding sequence is TGTGCCAGCAGTTTACGTTGGGTACAGGGGCCCTCTGGGGCCAACGTCCTGACTTTC. It codes for CASSLRWVQGPSGANVLTF.

J is TRBJ2-7 and V is TRBV6-5, with 9 positions matching TRBD1. The CDR3 is 15 amino acids. Germline V CDR1 and CDR2: MNHEY, SVGAGI. V shed 1 base and J 5 bases; nucleotides not matched to a gene: 6. The CDR3 reads CASSYYGQGSHEQYF. The DNA for the CDR3 is TGTGCCAGCAGTTACTACGGACAGGGGTCCCACGAGCAGTACTTC.

This chain joins TRBV7-9 and TRBJ1-1; D is unresolved. V was cut by 2 bases and J by 6 bases, with 13 bases left in between. There are 14 residues in the CDR3. The germline V gene encodes CDR1 SEHNR and CDR2 FQNEAQ (reference sequence). This CDR3 is CASSLLTEWAEAFF. The CDR3 DNA sequence: TGTGCCAGCAGCTTATTGACGGAGTGGGCTGAAGCTTTCTTT.

The chain recombines TRBV5-6 with TRBJ2-7; 13 bases are a match to TRBD2. CDR3 length equals 16 residues. V shed 2 bases, J shed 7 bases, and the junction held 9 bases outside the gene matches. Germline V gene data show CDR1 as SGHDT and CDR2 as YYEEEE. CDR3 sequence (DNA): TGTGCCAGCAGCTTACCACTAGCGGGAGGGCCAGTAGAGCAGTACTTC. It translates to CASSLPLAGGPVEQYF.

This clone has just a few counts. The DNA for the CDR3 is TGTGCCAGCAGTGAGGCAGGGCCGTATGGCTACACCTTC. Translating gives CASSEAGPYGYTF. The genes are TRBV25-1 and TRBJ1-2; D is perhaps TRBD1 (5 bases). From germline, CDR1 is MGHDK and CDR2 SYGVNS. The CDR3 is made up of 13 amino acids. The ends were cut back, 3 bases at V and 5 bases at J, with 10 bases in the middle.

The J gene is TRBJ1-2, the V gene TRBV28; possibly TRBD1 for D (6 bases). The V end was cut by 7 bases, the J end by 4 bases, with 16 bases between. The CDR3 length is 14 residues. The germline V gene has CDR1 MDHEN and CDR2 SYDVKM. The CDR3 spells CASTPDSHSYGYTF. CDR3 in DNA: TGTGCCAGCACCCCGGACAGTCACAGCTATGGCTACACCTTC.

This sequence joins TRBV10-1 and TRBJ2-5; a weak D match, TRBD1 (6 bases). The CDR3 is 16 amino acids. V shed 0 bases and J shed 5 bases, with 16 bases lying between them. The germline V gene has CDR1 WNHNN and CDR2 SYGVQD (reference sequence). The CDR3 spells CASSESQKGGMETQYF. The CDR3 bases are TGCGCCAGCAGTGAGTCACAGAAAGGGGGAATGGAGACCCAGTACTTC.

This chain joins TRBV5-1 and TRBJ1-5; D not resolved. Germline V gene sequence: CDR1 SGHRS, CDR2 YFSETQ. Trimming took off 2 bases at V and 1 base at J, with 10 bases between the two ends. The CDR3 is 15 amino acids. The CDR3 here is CASSFEGRSNQPQHF. CDR3 DNA: TGCGCCAGCAGCTTTGAGGGCAGGAGCAATCAGCCCCAGCATTTT. The full variable domain, with the rest looked up from reference TRBV5-1 and TRBJ1-5, is KAGVTQTPRYLIKTRGQQVTLSCSPISGHRSVSWYQQTPGQGLQFLFEYFSETQRNKGNFPGRFSGRQFSNSRSEMNVSTLELGDSALYLCASSFEGRSNQPQHFGDGTRLSIL.

The genes are TRBV2 and TRBJ2-5, with D unclear. V gave up 2 bases and J gave up 5 bases, with 9 bases separating them. The CDR3 extends over 13 amino acids. Per germline, CDR1 SNHLY and CDR2 FYNNEI. CDR3 nucleotides: TGTGCCAGCAGTGAATTAGTAGTTGAGACCCAGTACTTC. It codes for CASSELVVETQYF.

This clone was seen once. J is TRBJ1-6 and V is TRBV27; D is unresolved. The CDR3 loop spans 14 amino acids. Germline CDR1 MNHEY, CDR2 SMNVEV (reference sequence). Trimming shortened V by 2 bases and J by 9 bases, and 11 bases separated the two germline ends. The CDR3 DNA sequence: TGTGCCAGCAGTTTAAGTAGCGGGGTTTCACCCCTCCACTTT. Its translation: CASSLSSGVSPLHF.

The V call is TRBV19, the J call TRBJ2-1; D may be TRBD1 (6 bases). CDR3 size: 16 residues. Germline assignment: CDR1 LNHDA and CDR2 SQIVND (reference sequence). V shed 1 base and J shed 2 bases, with 12 bases lying between them. The CDR3 loop reads CASSIAQGTPYNEQFF. In nucleotides, the CDR3 is TGTGCCAGTAGTATAGCGCAGGGGACCCCCTACAATGAGCAGTTCTTC.

The table lists this clone with a few counts. V usage is TRBV11-2 and J usage is TRBJ2-7, with 10 bases matching TRBD1. Germline CDR1 is SGHAT and CDR2 is FQNNGV. This CDR3 comprises 14 residues. Trimming removed 5 bases from V and 7 bases from J; junction bases left unmatched: 8. In nucleotides, the CDR3 is TGTGCCAGCAGCCTTCTGGGACAGGGGTGGGAGCAGTACTTC. It yields the protein CASSLLGQGWEQYF.

The rearrangement uses TRBV4-1 and TRBJ2-1, with 11 bases fitting TRBD2. This CDR3 comprises 14 residues. CDR1 MGHRA and CDR2 YSYEKL come from the germline V gene. V dropped 4 bases and J dropped 8; count of bases not matched to a gene: 4. In DNA form, the CDR3 reads TGCGCCAGCAGCCTAGCGGGAGGGGGCCATGAGCAGTTCTTC. It yields the protein CASSLAGGGHEQFF.

The chain uses TRBV10-3 and TRBJ2-5; weak D call: TRBD2 (8 bases). This CDR3 is built from 14 residues. Germline V gene data show CDR1 as ENHRY and CDR2 as SYGVKD. Trimming took off 10 bases at V and 5 bases at J, with 20 bases between the two ends. The CDR3 DNA is TGTGCCACCGGGGGGGAGACAGGGCGGGAGACCCAGTACTTC. As protein: CATGGETGRETQYF.

This clone was recorded a few times. CDR3 bases: TGTGCCAGCAGCCCTTCTCAGGGTTCCACCTACGAGCAGTACTTC. Its protein product is CASSPSQGSTYEQYF. The chain joins TRBV7-9 to TRBJ2-7; possible D gene TRBD1, 5 bases. Germline assignment: CDR1 SEHNR and CDR2 FQNEAQ (reference sequence). This CDR3 contains 15 residues. The V end was cut by 5 bases, the J end by 2 bases, with 16 bases between.

The chain carries TRBV15 and TRBJ2-2; 10 bases are shared with TRBD2. V lost 2 bases, J lost 3 bases, and 6 bases stayed unmatched. Looked up from germline, CDR1 is LNHNV and CDR2 is YYDKDF (reference sequence). The CDR3 is 17 amino acids. The CDR3 reads CATSRSHLAGDTGELFF. CDR3 nucleotides: TGTGCCACCAGCAGATCCCACCTAGCGGGGGACACCGGGGAGCTGTTTTTT.

With regard to this clone: This CDR3 is also generated by other DNA sequences in the sample. The rearrangement joins TRBV6-5 to TRBJ1-5; possible D gene TRBD1, 5 bases. CDR3 length: 12 amino acids. The germline gives CDR1 MNHEY, CDR2 SVGAGI. Trimming removed 8 bases at V and 6 bases at J, with 11 bases between. This chain's CDR3 is CASRQGRQPQHF. The CDR3 nucleotides are TGTGCCAGCCGTCAGGGTCGTCAGCCCCAGCATTTT.

CDR3 nucleotide sequence: TGTGCCAGCAGCGTAGCTACCTGGAACACCGGGGAGCTGTTTTTT. Protein sequence: CASSVATWNTGELFF. The J gene is TRBJ2-2, the V gene TRBV9; D unresolved. The germline gives CDR1 SGDLS, CDR2 YYNGEE. The CDR3 totals 15 residues. The V and J ends lost 0 bases and 1 base respectively, with 7 bases between them. The whole variable domain, filled in from reference TRBV9 and TRBJ2-2, reads DSGVTQTPKHLITATGQRVTLRCSPRSGDLSVYWYQQSLDQGLQFLIQYYNGEERAKGNILERFSAQQFPDLHSELNLSSLELGDSALYFCASSVATWNTGELFFGEGSRLTVL.